This T cell receptor beta chain was recovered during a study of blood T cell repertoires in COVID-19 (dated by TCRdb to 2019 to 2021). In the study overall: Collaborator samples came from the United States, Italy and Spain and covered acute and convalescent phases of COVID-19. The prospective study material was composed of cDNA or gDNA derived from T cells, B-cell-depleted T cells, or PBMCs. Subjects who had been exposed to COVID-19, were actively infected with it, or had recovered from it provided the deeply sampled blood TCRbeta repertoires that made up the dataset. The repertoires were released in a freely available public database meant as a resource for research on the immune response to SARS-CoV-2. The samples were drawn from the first 160 participants of the ongoing ImmuneRACE study and from 1,200 or so subjects provided by 6 global collaborators. Nearly every sample came with metadata listing a de-identified subject ID, COVID-19 status, age in years and sex. Where available, HLA class I and class II types were obtained from metadata supplied by the sample provider rather than from assay-based typing.

Another Seattle source contributed samples from volunteer blood donors who had recovered from COVID-19. The collaborating institutions used their own protocols to collect whole blood in K2EDTA tubes. Collaborator samples were shipped for TCRbeta analysis as frozen whole blood, isolated PBMCs, or DNA extracted from either sample type. The germline V gene (reference sequence) supplies CDR1 GTSNPN and CDR2 SVGIG. V was cut back by 0 bases and J by 0 bases, leaving a gap of 8 bases between them. The CDR3 goes from the cysteine to the phenylalanine over 14 residues. This entry keeps only the CDR3 DNA: 42 bases, framed from base 1. Broader findings and caveats from the paper: How much clinical and demographic metadata was included differed by source and by participant, and the metadata was provided uncurated.

TCRbeta CDR3 regions were amplified from genomic DNA using the immunoSEQ Assay, a bias-controlled multiplex PCR. In the paper's pipeline: Nucleated cell counts per sample were estimated from amplification of reference gene primers within the assay. Sequence reads were collapsed and filtered to measure the absolute abundance of every unique TCRbeta CDR3 rearrangement. For each sample, productive Simpson clonality was calculated as the square root of Simpson's diversity index across productive rearrangements. TCRdb limited this immuneACCESS table to in-frame rearrangements with V and J called. A share of clones is missing; checked studies link under half to unresolved V genes, and the rest is unexplained. The D gene and trimming were derived from the DNA, and the V and J assignments and clone size from that table. The sample yields around 200,000 clones; approximately 90% were counted once. Together, the top ten hold approximately 6.2% of the sample.

On this clone itself: Its antigen is currently not known. No base qualities exist here, and no much larger clone lies one base off it.

This receptor chain uses TRBV30 and TRBJ1-1; the D gene identity is not certain. What was sequenced was peripheral blood. The receptor comes from a man aged 55-75 years who had recovered from COVID-19. The DNA sequence reads TGTGCCTGGAGTGTAACTAGTATGAACACTGAAGCTTTCTTT. This yields the protein CAWSVTSMNTEAFF.